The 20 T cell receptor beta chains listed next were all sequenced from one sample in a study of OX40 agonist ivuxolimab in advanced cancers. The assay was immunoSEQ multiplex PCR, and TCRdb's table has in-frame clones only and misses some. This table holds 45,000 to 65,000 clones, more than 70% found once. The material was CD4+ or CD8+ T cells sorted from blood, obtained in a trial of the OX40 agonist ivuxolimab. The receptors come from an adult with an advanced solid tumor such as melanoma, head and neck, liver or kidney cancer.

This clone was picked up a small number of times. In nucleotides, the CDR3 is TGTGCCAGCAGTGCCGAGGGGGCAGGGTGGTACGAGCAGTACTTC. Translated, it gives CASSAEGAGWYEQYF. The chain joins TRBV6-1 to TRBJ2-7, with 7 bases fitting TRBD1. The CDR3 runs 15 residues. Germline values: CDR1 MNHNS, CDR2 SASEGT. J gave up 4 bases and V 4 bases, and 10 bases lay outside the gene matches.

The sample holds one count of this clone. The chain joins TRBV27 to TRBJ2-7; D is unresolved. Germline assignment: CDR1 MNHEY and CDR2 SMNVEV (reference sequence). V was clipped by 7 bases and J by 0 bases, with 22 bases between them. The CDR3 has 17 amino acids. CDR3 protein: CASKLRAAPILSYEQYF. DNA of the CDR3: TGTGCCAGCAAACTCCGGGCCGCACCTATACTCTCCTACGAGCAGTACTTC.

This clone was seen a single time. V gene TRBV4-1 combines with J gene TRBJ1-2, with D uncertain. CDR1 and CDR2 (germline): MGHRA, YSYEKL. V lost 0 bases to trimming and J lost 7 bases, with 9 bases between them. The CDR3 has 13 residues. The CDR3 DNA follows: TGCGCCAGCAGCCAAGATTATCCCTCTGGCTACACCTTC. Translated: CASSQDYPSGYTF.

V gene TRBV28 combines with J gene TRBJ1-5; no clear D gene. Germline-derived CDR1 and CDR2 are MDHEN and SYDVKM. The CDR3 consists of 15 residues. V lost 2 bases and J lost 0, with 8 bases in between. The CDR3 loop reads CASSLAGYSNQPQHF. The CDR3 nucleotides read TGTGCCAGCAGTTTAGCGGGGTATAGCAATCAGCCCCAGCATTTT.

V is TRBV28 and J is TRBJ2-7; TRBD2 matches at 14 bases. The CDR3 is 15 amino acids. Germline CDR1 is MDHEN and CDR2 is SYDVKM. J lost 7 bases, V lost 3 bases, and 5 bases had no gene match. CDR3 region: CASSLGLAGVGEQYF. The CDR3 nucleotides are TGTGCCAGCAGTTTGGGACTAGCGGGAGTAGGGGAGCAGTACTTC.

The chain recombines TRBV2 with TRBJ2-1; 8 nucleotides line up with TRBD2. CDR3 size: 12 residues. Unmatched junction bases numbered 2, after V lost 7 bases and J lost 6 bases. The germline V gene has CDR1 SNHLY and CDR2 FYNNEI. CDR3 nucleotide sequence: TGTGCCAGCACGGGACTAGTCAATGAGCAGTTCTTC. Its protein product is CASTGLVNEQFF.

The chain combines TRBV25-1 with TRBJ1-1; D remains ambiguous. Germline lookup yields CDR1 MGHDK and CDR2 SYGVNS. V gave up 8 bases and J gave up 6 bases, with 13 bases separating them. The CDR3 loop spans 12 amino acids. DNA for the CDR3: TGTGCCAGCGGGGAGGACGGTCCTGAAGCTTTCTTT. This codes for CASGEDGPEAFF. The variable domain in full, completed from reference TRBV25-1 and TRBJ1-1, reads EADIYQTPRYLVIGTGKKITLECSQTMGHDKMYWYQQDPGMELHLIHYSYGVNSTEKGDLSSESTVSRIRTEHFPLTLESARPSHTSQYLCASGEDGPEAFFGQGTRLTVV.

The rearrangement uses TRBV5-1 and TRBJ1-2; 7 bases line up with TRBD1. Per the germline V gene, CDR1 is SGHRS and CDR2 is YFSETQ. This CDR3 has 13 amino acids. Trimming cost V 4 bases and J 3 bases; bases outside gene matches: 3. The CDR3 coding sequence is TGCGCCAGCAGCCTCGACAGGGACTATGGCTACACCTTC. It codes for CASSLDRDYGYTF.

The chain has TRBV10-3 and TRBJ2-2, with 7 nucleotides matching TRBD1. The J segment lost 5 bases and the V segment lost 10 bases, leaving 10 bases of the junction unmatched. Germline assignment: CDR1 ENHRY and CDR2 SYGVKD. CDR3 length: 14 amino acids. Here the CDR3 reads CATGGKDGTGELFF. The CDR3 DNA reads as TGTGCCACAGGGGGTAAGGATGGAACCGGGGAGCTGTTTTTT.

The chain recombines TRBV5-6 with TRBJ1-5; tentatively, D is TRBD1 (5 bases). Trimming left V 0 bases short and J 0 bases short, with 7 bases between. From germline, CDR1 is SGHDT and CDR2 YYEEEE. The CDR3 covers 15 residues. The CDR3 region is CASSLGQYSNQPQHF. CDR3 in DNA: TGTGCCAGCAGCTTGGGACAGTATAGCAATCAGCCCCAGCATTTT. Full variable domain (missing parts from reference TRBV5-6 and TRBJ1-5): DAGVTQSPTHLIKTRGQQVTLRCSPKSGHDTVSWYQQALGQGPQFIFQYYEEEERQRGNFPDRFSGHQFPNYSSELNVNALLLGDSALYLCASSLGQYSNQPQHFGDGTRLSIL.

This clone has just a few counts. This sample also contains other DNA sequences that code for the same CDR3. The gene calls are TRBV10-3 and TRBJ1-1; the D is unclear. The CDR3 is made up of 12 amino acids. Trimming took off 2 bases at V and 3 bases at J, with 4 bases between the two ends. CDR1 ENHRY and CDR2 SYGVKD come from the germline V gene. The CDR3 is CAISERDTEAFF. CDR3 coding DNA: TGTGCCATCAGTGAGAGGGACACTGAAGCTTTCTTT.

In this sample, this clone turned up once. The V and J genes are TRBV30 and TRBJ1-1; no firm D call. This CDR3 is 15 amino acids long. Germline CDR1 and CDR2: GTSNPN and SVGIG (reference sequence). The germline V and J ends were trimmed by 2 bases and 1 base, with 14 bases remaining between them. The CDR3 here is CAWSNLGQKNTEAFF. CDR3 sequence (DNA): TGTGCCTGGAGTAACTTAGGGCAGAAGAACACTGAAGCTTTCTTT.

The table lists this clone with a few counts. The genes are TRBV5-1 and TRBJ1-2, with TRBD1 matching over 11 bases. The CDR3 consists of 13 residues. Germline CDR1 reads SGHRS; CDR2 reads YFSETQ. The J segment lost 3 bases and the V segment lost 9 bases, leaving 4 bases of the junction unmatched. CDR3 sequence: CAIRTGGDYGYTF. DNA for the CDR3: TGCGCCATCCGGACAGGGGGCGACTATGGCTACACCTTC.

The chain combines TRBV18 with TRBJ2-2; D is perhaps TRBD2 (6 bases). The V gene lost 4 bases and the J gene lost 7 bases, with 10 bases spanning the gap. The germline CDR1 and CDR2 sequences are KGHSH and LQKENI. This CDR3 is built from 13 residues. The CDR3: CASSRTGDGELFF. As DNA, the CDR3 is TGTGCCAGCTCACGGACGGGAGACGGGGAGCTGTTTTTT.

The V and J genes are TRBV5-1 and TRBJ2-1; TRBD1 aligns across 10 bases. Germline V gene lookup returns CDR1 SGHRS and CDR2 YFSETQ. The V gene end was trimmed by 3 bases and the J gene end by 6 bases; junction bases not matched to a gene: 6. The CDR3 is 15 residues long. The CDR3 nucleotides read TGCGCCAGCAGCTCACGGACAGGGGGTAGCAATGAGCAGTTCTTC. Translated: CASSSRTGGSNEQFF. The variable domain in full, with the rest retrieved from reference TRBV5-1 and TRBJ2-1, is KAGVTQTPRYLIKTRGQQVTLSCSPISGHRSVSWYQQTPGQGLQFLFEYFSETQRNKGNFPGRFSGRQFSNSRSEMNVSTLELGDSALYLCASSSRTGGSNEQFFGPGTRLTVL.

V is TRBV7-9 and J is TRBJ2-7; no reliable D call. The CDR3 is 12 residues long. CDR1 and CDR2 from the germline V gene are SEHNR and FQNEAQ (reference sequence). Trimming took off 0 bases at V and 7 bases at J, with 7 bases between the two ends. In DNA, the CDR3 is TGTGCCAGCAGCTTAGCGTTGGGGGAGCAGTACTTC. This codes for CASSLALGEQYF.

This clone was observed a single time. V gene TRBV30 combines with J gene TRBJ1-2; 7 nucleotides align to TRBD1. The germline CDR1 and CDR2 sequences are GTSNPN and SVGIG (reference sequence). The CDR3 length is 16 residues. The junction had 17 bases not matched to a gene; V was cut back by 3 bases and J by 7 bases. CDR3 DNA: TGTGCCTGGAGAACGGGACAGACTCTAAGGAACGGTGGCTACACCTTC. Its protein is CAWRTGQTLRNGGYTF. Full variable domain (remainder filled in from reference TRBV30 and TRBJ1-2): SQTIHQWPATLVQPVGSPLSLECTVEGTSNPNLYWYRQAAGRGLQLLFYSVGIGQISSEVPQNLSASRPQDRQFILSSKKLLLSDSGFYLCAWRTGQTLRNGGYTFGSGTRLTVV.

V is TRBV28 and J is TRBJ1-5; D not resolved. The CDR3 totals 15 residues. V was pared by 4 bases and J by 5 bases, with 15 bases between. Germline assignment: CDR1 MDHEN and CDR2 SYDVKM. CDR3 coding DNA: TGTGCCAGCAGTTCACAGTGGACGTGGGATCAGCCCCAGCATTTT. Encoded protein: CASSSQWTWDQPQHF.

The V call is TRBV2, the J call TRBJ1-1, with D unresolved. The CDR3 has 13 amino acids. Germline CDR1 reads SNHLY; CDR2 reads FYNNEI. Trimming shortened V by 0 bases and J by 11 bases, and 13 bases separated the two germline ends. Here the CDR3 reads CASSEAPVVGAFF. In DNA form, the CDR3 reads TGTGCCAGCAGTGAAGCGCCTGTGGTTGGGGCTTTCTTT. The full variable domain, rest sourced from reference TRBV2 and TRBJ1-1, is EPEVTQTPSHQVTQMGQEVILRCVPISNHLYFYWYRQILGQKVEFLVSFYNNEISEKSEIFDDQFSVERPDGSNFTLKIRSTKLEDSAMYFCASSEAPVVGAFFGQGTRLTVV.

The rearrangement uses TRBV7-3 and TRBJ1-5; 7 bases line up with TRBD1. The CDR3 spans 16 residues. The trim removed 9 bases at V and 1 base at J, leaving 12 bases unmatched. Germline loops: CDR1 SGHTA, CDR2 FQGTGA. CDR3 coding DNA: TGTGCCAGACCGGGACAGAGTTTTTTAAGCAATCAGCCCCAGCATTTT. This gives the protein CARPGQSFLSNQPQHF. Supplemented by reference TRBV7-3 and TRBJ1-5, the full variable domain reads GAGVSQTPSNKVTEKGKYVELRCDPISGHTALYWYRQSLGQGPEFLIYFQGTGAADDSGLPNDRFFAVRPEGSVSTLKIQRTERGDSAVYLCARPGQSFLSNQPQHFGDGTRLSIL.